The 9 T cell receptor beta chains given below trace back to one sample, sequenced in a study of T cell responses to AZD1222 COVID-19 vaccine. Clones were sequenced by immunoSEQ multiplex PCR, and TCRdb holds only the in-frame ones, with some missing. Of more than 95,000 clones in the sample, over 90% are singletons; the top ten hold around 5%. The sequences come from peripheral blood, collected on day 0 of AZD1222 vaccination. These receptors originate from an adult in good health.

V and J are TRBV7-9 and TRBJ2-1, with 9 bases lining up with TRBD1. The CDR3 covers 16 residues. The germline gives CDR1 SEHNR, CDR2 FQNEAQ (reference sequence). The junction had 14 bases not matched to a gene; V was cut back by 5 bases and J by 9 bases. CDR3 nucleotides: TGTGCCAGCAGCCCGGACAGGGGAACGTCTCAACGTGAGCAGTTCTTC. Its protein product is CASSPDRGTSQREQFF. The whole variable domain, filled in from reference TRBV7-9 and TRBJ2-1, reads DTGVSQNPRHKITKRGQNVTFRCDPISEHNRLYWYRQTLGQGPEFLTYFQNEAQLEKSRLLSDRFSAERPKGSFSTLEIQRTEQGDSAMYLCASSPDRGTSQREQFFGPGTRLTVL.

This chain joins TRBV30 and TRBJ2-7; D is unclear. Germline V gives CDR1 GTSNPN, CDR2 SVGIG (reference sequence). The CDR3 runs 12 residues. With 2 bases removed from V and 2 bases from J, the gap between germline ends came to 7 bases. For the CDR3, the DNA is TGTGCCTGGAGTCCGAGGCCCTACGAGCAGTACTTC. It encodes CAWSPRPYEQYF.

The CDR3 DNA follows: TGTGCCAGCAGCGTGACTGGGGCCAACGTCCTGACTTTC. This encodes CASSVTGANVLTF. V usage is TRBV9 and J usage is TRBJ2-6; no definite D call. This CDR3 is 13 amino acids long. The germline gives CDR1 SGDLS, CDR2 YYNGEE. V lost 2 bases and J lost 2, with 2 bases in between. The full variable domain, its missing parts supplied by reference TRBV9 and TRBJ2-6, is DSGVTQTPKHLITATGQRVTLRCSPRSGDLSVYWYQQSLDQGLQFLIQYYNGEERAKGNILERFSAQQFPDLHSELNLSSLELGDSALYFCASSVTGANVLTFGAGSRLTVL.

The chain combines TRBV24-1 with TRBJ1-5, with D hard to call. The CDR3 runs to 13 residues. Trimming removed 3 bases from V and 5 bases from J, with 7 bases in between. The germline V gene encodes CDR1 KGHDR and CDR2 SFDVKD. CDR3 sequence: CATSDTGDQPQHF. Here the CDR3 DNA reads TGTGCCACCAGTGATACCGGGGATCAGCCCCAGCATTTT.

This sequence joins TRBV6-5 and TRBJ2-7; D unresolved. Germline V gene data show CDR1 as MNHEY and CDR2 as SVGAGI. V lost 6 bases and J lost 3, with 12 bases in between. The CDR3 loop spans 13 amino acids. The CDR3 reads CASRNDGYYEQYF. Here the CDR3 DNA reads TGTGCCAGCAGGAACGACGGCTACTACGAGCAGTACTTC.

The chain links TRBV1 to TRBJ2-1; the listed D gene, TRBD2, was not tested against the DNA. TRBV1 is classified as a pseudogene. This CDR3 region has 16 residues. CDR3 region: CTSSRGEGISTNEQFF. CDR3 DNA: TGCACCAGCAGCCGGGGGGAGGGAATATCAACGAATGAGCAGTTCTTC.

In regard to this clone: Other DNA sequences in the sample encode the same CDR3. CDR3 DNA sequence: TGTGCCAGTAGTATAGGAGGTACGGGGGCCAACGTCCTGACTTTC. It translates to CASSIGGTGANVLTF. The chain uses TRBV19 and TRBJ2-6; D remains unclear. The CDR3 is 15 amino acids. Germline CDR1 is LNHDA and CDR2 is SQIVND (reference sequence). V lost 1 base and J lost 4, with 8 bases in between. Filled out from reference TRBV19 and TRBJ2-6, the complete variable domain reads DGGITQSPKYLFRKEGQNVTLSCEQNLNHDAMYWYRQDPGQGLRLIYYSQIVNDFQKGDIAEGYSVSREKKESFPLTVTSAQKNPTAFYLCASSIGGTGANVLTFGAGSRLTVL.

The chain is built from TRBV15 and TRBJ2-2, with D perhaps matching TRBD1 (6 bases). V lost 5 bases and J 2 bases, leaving 12 bases between the germline ends. Germline lookup yields CDR1 LNHNV and CDR2 YYDKDF (reference sequence). The CDR3 sequence is 15 residues long. As DNA, the CDR3 is TGTGCCACCAGCGCCGGGACAAGCAACACCGGGGAGCTGTTTTTT. Protein product: CATSAGTSNTGELFF.

The chain carries TRBV5-6 and TRBJ1-4; TRBD1 matches 7 bases. This CDR3 has 16 residues. Germline CDR1 reads SGHDT; CDR2 reads YYEEEE. V was pared by 1 base and J by 3 bases, with 6 bases of the junction left unmatched. CDR3 bases: TGTGCCAGCAGCTTGTCTTGGGGACAGCCTAATGAAAAACTGTTTTTT. This codes for CASSLSWGQPNEKLFF.